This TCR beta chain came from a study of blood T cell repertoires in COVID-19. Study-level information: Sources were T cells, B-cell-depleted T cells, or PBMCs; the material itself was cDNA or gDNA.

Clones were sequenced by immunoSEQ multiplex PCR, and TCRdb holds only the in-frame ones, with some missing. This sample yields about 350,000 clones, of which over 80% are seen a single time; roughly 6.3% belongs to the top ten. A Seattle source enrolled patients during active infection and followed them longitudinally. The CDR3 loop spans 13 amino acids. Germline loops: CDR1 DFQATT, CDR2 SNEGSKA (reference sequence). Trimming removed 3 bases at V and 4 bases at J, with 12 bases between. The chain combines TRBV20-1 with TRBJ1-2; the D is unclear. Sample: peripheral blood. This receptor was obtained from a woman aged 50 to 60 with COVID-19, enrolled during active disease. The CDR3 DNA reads TGCAGTGCTAGTGATGGGCAGTCCTATGGCTACACCTTC. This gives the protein CSASDGQSYGYTF.